These T cell receptor beta chains were read from a single sample in a study of OX40 agonist ivuxolimab in advanced cancers. TCRdb keeps only in-frame clones here, not all; method: immunoSEQ multiplex PCR. This table holds some 62,000 clones, approximately 85% found once. Sequenced here: CD4+ or CD8+ T cells sorted from blood, sampled in a trial of the OX40 agonist ivuxolimab. The receptors shown here come from an adult with an advanced solid tumor such as melanoma, head and neck, liver or kidney cancer. CDR3s include the opening cysteine and the closing phenylalanine or tryptophan. Fields, in order: J gene, clone size, D gene, V gene, CDR3 DNA, CDR3 protein. D genes are given only for firm matches. Clone size appears in some rows only: once, few, many, or a class for an expanded clone.

j_gene: TRBJ1-3
abundance: NA
d_gene: NA
v_gene: TRBV5-8
CDR3nt: TGTGCCAGCAGCTTGGCCGGGGAGACCATATATTTT
CDR3aa: CASSLAGETIYF

j_gene: TRBJ2-1
abundance: NA
d_gene: TRBD1
v_gene: TRBV5-1
CDR3nt: TGCGCCAGCAGCTTGGGAAGGGGACAGGGTAATGATGAGCAGTTCTTC
CDR3aa: CASSLGRGQGNDEQFF

j_gene: TRBJ2-7
abundance: once
d_gene: TRBD2
v_gene: TRBV5-1
CDR3nt: TGCGCCAGCAGGGTCGGGGGGGTTAGTTCCTACGAGCAGTACTTC
CDR3aa: CASRVGGVSSYEQYF

j_gene: TRBJ2-5
abundance: NA
d_gene: TRBD1
v_gene: TRBV5-8
CDR3nt: TGTGCCAGCAGCTTCCACAAGACAGGGGGGTTCCAAGAGACCCAGTACTTC
CDR3aa: CASSFHKTGGFQETQYF

j_gene: TRBJ2-2
abundance: NA
d_gene: NA
v_gene: TRBV2
CDR3nt: TGTGCCAGCAGTGCCGGGGAGCTGTTTTTT
CDR3aa: CASSAGELFF

j_gene: TRBJ1-2
abundance: few
d_gene: TRBD1
v_gene: TRBV6-5
CDR3nt: TGTGCCAGCAGTGCCCAGGGGGGCGCGGGTGGCTACACCTTC
CDR3aa: CASSAQGGAGGYTF

j_gene: TRBJ2-3
abundance: NA
d_gene: NA
v_gene: TRBV7-6
CDR3nt: TGTGCCAGCAGCCCGCGGGCGGGGCAGTGGAGAACAGATACGCAGTATTTT
CDR3aa: CASSPRAGQWRTDTQYF

j_gene: TRBJ2-2
abundance: once
d_gene: TRBD2
v_gene: TRBV28
CDR3nt: TGTGCCAGCAGTTCAAAGACTAGCGGGAGAGTGCGCACCGGGGAGCTGTTTTTT
CDR3aa: CASSSKTSGRVRTGELFF

j_gene: TRBJ2-7
abundance: NA
d_gene: NA
v_gene: TRBV4-1
CDR3nt: TGCGCCAGCAGCCAAGAGCGACGGGGAGGACGCTACGAGCAGTACTTC
CDR3aa: CASSQERRGGRYEQYF

j_gene: TRBJ2-5
abundance: few
d_gene: NA
v_gene: TRBV28
CDR3nt: TGTGCCAGCAGGACAGGTACGGCCCAGTACTTC
CDR3aa: CASRTGTAQYF

j_gene: TRBJ2-7
abundance: few
d_gene: NA
v_gene: TRBV15
CDR3nt: TGTGCCACCAGCAGAGTACCGGGACTTTCCTACGAGCAGTACTTC
CDR3aa: CATSRVPGLSYEQYF

j_gene: TRBJ2-6
abundance: NA
d_gene: NA
v_gene: TRBV23-1
CDR3nt: TGCGCCAGCCGCGGACAGCTCCCAAGCTCTGGGGCCAACGTCCTGACTTTC
CDR3aa: CASRGQLPSSGANVLTF

j_gene: TRBJ2-2
abundance: NA
d_gene: NA
v_gene: TRBV12-5
CDR3nt: TGTGCTAGTGGTTTTACCGGGGAGCTGTTTTTT
CDR3aa: CASGFTGELFF